This T cell receptor beta chain was obtained from a study of beta chain features in type 1 diabetes. CDR3 length: 17 residues. CDR1 is SGHTA and CDR2 is FQGNSA in the germline V gene. V dropped 5 bases and J dropped 2; count of bases not matched to a gene: 11. Whole-study results and caveats: Patients with Type 1 diabetes showed moderately but significantly shorter TCRB CDR3s in all four CD4+ subsets. Any HLA effect on TCRB rearrangement was left unresolved by small sub-analyses. A pattern of fewer insertions and more deletions at VDJ junctions was seen in type 1 diabetes patients.

In its sample, this clone was seen a few times. Its specificity is unknown. What was sequenced were expressed TCRB transcripts, since all of the isolated RNA had been reverse transcribed. Some clones are missing from TCRdb's copy, which holds only in-frame ones; the method was immunoSEQ multiplex PCR. The table records 500,000 to 850,000 clones, more than 13% of them present only once. Only one heparinised blood draw was taken per donor, and its volume averaged around 120 mL. It was via CD45RO/CCR7/CD25/CD127/CD95/CD27 that CD4+ naive, central memory, regulatory and stem cell-like memory cells were sorted.

The sequenced sample was naive CD4+ T cells from blood. This clonotype originated in a man younger than 35 with type 1 diabetes. The chain carries TRBV7-2 and TRBJ2-2, with 7 bases fitting TRBD1. CDR3 region: CASSHPARGSNTGELFF. The CDR3 nucleotides are TGTGCCAGCAGCCATCCCGCCAGGGGGAGTAACACCGGGGAGCTGTTTTTT.